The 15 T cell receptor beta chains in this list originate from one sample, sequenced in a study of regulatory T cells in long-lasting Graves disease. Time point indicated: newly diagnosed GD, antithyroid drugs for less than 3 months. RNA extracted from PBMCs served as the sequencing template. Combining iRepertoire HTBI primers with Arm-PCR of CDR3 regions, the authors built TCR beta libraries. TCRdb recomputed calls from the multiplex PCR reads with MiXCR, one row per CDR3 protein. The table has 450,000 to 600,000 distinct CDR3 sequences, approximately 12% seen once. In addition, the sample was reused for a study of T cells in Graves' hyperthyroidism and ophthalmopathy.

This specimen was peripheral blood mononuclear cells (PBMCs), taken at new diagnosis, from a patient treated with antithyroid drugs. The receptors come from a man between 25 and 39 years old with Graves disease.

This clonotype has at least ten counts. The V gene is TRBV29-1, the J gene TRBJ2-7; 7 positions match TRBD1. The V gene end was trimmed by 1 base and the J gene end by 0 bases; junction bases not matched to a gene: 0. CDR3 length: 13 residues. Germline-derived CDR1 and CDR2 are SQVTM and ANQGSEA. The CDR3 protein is CSVEGDSSYEQYF. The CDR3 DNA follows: TGCAGCGTTGAAGGGGACAGCTCCTACGAGCAGTACTTC.

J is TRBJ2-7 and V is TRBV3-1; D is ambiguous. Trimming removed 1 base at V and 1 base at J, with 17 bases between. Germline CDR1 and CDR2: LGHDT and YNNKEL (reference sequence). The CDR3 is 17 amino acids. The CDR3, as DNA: TGTGCCAGCAGCCAAGCCTCCCCAGGTAGGGAATCCTACGAGCAGTACTTC. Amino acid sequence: CASSQASPGRESYEQYF.

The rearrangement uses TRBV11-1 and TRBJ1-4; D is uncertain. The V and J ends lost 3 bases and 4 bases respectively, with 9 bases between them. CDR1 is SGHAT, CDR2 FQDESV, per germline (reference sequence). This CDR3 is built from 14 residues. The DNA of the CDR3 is TGTGCCAGCAGCTTTTCGGACGGTAATGAAAAACTGTTTTTT. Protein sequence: CASSFSDGNEKLFF.

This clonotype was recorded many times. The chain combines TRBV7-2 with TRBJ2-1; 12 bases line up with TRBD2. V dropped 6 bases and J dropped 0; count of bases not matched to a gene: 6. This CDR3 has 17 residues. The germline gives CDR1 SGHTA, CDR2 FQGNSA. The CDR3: CASRDLTSGSSYNEQFF. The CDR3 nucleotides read TGTGCCAGCAGGGATCTGACTAGCGGGAGCTCCTACAATGAGCAGTTCTTC.

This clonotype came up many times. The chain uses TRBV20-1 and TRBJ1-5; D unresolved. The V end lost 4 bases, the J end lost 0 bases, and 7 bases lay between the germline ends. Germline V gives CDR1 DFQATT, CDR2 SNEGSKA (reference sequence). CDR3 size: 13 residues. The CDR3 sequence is CSATQTSNQPQHF. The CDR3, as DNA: TGCAGTGCTACCCAGACTAGCAATCAGCCCCAGCATTTT.

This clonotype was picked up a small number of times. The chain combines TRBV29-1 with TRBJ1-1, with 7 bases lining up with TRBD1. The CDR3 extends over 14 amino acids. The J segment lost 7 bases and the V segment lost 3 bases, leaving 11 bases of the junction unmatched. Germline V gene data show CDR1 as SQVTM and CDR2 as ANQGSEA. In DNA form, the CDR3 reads TGCAGCGTTGACGGGTTACGGACAGGCTGTGAAGCTTTCTTT. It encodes CSVDGLRTGCEAFF.

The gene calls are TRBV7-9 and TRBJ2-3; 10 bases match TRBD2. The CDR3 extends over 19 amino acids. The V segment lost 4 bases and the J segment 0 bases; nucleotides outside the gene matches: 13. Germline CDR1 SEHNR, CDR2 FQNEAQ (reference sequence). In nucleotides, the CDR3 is TGTGCCAGCAGCTCTACTGCTAGCGGGAGAGGGTCTAGCACAGATACGCAGTATTTT. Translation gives CASSSTASGRGSSTDTQYF.

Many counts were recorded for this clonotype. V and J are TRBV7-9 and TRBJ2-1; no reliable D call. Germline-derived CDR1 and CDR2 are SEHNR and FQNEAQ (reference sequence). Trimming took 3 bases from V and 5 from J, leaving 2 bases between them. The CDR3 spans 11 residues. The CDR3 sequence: CASSFDNEQFF. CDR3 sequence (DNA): TGTGCCAGCAGCTTCGACAATGAGCAGTTCTTC.

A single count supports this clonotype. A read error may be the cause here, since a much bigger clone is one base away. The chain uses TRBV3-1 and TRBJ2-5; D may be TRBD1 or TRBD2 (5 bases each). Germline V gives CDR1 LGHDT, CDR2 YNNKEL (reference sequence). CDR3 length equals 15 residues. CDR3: CAGSRARDGQETQYF. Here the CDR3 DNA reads TGTGCCGGCAGCCGGGCCCGGGACGGCCAAGAGACCCAGTACTTC.

CDR3 amino acids: CASSRPGLTEQFF. CDR3 DNA sequence: TGTGCCAGCAGCAGACCTGGGCTAACCGAGCAGTTCTTC. This rearrangement joins TRBV25-1 to TRBJ2-1; D gene unclear. Germline V gene sequence: CDR1 MGHDK, CDR2 SYGVNS. The CDR3 runs to 13 residues. The germline V and J ends were trimmed by 6 bases and 10 bases, with 16 bases remaining between them. Based on the CDR3 plus reference TRBV25-1 and TRBJ2-1, the full variable domain is EADIYQTPRYLVIGTGKKITLECSQTMGHDKMYWYQQDPGMELHLIHYSYGVNSTEKGDLSSESTVSRIRTEHFPLTLESARPSHTSQYLCASSRPGLTEQFFGPGTRLTVL.

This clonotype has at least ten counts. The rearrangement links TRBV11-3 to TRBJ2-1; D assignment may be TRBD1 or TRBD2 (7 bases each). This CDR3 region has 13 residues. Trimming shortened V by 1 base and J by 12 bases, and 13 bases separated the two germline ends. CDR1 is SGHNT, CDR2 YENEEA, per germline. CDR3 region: CASSLGGGQRQFF. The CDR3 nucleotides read TGTGCCAGCAGCTTAGGGGGGGGACAGCGGCAGTTCTTC.

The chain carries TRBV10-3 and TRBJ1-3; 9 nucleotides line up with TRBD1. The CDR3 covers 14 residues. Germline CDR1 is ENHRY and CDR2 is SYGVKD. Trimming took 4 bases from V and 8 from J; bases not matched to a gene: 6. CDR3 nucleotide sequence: TGTGCCATCAGTGGCCCGGGACAGGGAGACACCATATATTTT. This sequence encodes CAISGPGQGDTIYF.

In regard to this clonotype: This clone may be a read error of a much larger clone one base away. CDR3 DNA sequence: TGTGCCAGCAGTGGTGGGGATGGGGCCCTGTTCTTC. Encoded protein: CASSGGDGALFF. The chain links TRBV28 to TRBJ2-1, with D perhaps matching TRBD1 (5 bases). The CDR3 spans 12 residues. Germline V gene data show CDR1 as MDHEN and CDR2 as SYDVKM. V shed 5 bases and J shed 15 bases, with 17 bases lying between them.

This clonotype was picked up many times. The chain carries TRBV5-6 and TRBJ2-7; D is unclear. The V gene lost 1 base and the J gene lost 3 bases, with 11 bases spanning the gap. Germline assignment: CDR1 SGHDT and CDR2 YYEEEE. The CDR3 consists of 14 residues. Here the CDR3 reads CASSLINRGYEQYF. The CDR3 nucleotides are TGTGCCAGCAGCTTGATAAATCGTGGCTACGAGCAGTACTTC.

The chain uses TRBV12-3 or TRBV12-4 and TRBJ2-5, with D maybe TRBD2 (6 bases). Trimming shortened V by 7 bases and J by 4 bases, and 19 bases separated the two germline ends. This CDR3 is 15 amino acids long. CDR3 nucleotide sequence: TGTGCCAGCACCCCACGGCGGGGCCTGGGAGAGACCCAGTACTTC. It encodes CASTPRRGLGETQYF.